This is a list of T cell receptor beta chains from one sample in a study of cytomegalovirus exposure and HLA in healthy donors. Sequencing used immunoSEQ multiplex PCR; TCRdb keeps in-frame clones, though not all of them. The sample holds more than 130,000 clones; about 80% are singletons and the top ten take around 4.1%. Sequencing input: PBMCs. These receptors were collected from a man aged 35 to 55 in good health and CMV-seropositive. Each CDR3 is given with its conserved first and last residue. A D gene is named only where the DNA matches it firmly. Clone size appears in some rows only: once, few, many, or a class for an expanded clone.

d_call,j_call,v_call,clone_size,cdr3_nt,cdr3_aa
.,TRBJ1-1,TRBV19,.,TGTGCCAGTATCCCCGGAGGATGGGCAGCTGAAGCTTTCTTT,CASIPGGWAAEAFF
TRBD1,TRBJ2-7,TRBV6-5,.,TGTGCCAGCAGTTACTCGACAGGGTACAGCGAGCAGTACTTC,CASSYSTGYSEQYF
TRBD1,TRBJ1-1,TRBV18,.,TGTGCCAGCTCACCGACTAGAACAGGGGGGAACACTGAAGCTTTCTTT,CASSPTRTGGNTEAFF
TRBD2,TRBJ2-1,TRBV6-1,.,TGTGCCAGCAGCCGCACTAGCGTGGGCCACAATGAGCAGTTCTTC,CASSRTSVGHNEQFF
.,TRBJ2-1,TRBV12-5,.,TGTGCTAGTTTAGTGGCCGGGACAACTGCCAATGAGCAGTTCTTC,CASLVAGTTANEQFF
.,TRBJ1-2,TRBV6-6,.,TGTGCCAGCAGTTACTCGGGGGGAGCTAACTATGGCTACACCTTC,CASSYSGGANYGYTF
.,TRBJ1-1,TRBV9,.,TGTGCCAGCAGCGTAGGACCAACAGGGAACACTGAAGCTTTCTTT,CASSVGPTGNTEAFF
TRBD1,TRBJ1-2,TRBV5-8,few,TGTGCCAGCAGCCCGGGGACAGGGCTCGACTATGGCTACACCTTC,CASSPGTGLDYGYTF
.,TRBJ1-1,TRBV20-1,.,TGCAGTGCTCCGGACAGAAATGAAGCTTTCTTT,CSAPDRNEAFF
.,TRBJ2-3,TRBV7-3,.,TGTGCCAGCAGCTCCTCTGCCGTAGTCACAGATACGCAGTATTTT,CASSSSAVVTDTQYF
TRBD1,TRBJ1-3,TRBV4-1,few,TGCGCCAGCAGCCTCAGGGGGGATGGAAACACCATATATTTT,CASSLRGDGNTIYF
.,TRBJ1-5,TRBV6-1,.,TGTGCCAGCAGGACCGACCGGGGTCAGCCCCAGCATTTT,CASRTDRGQPQHF
.,TRBJ1-4,TRBV4-1,few,TGCGCCAGCAGCTCTCCCCCCAGGTTGCCTACTAATGAAAAACTGTTTTTT,CASSSPPRLPTNEKLFF
.,TRBJ1-5,TRBV18,.,TGTGCCAGCTCAGAGAAAGGGGCCGGAGGCAATCAGCCCCAGCATTTT,CASSEKGAGGNQPQHF
TRBD2,TRBJ2-7,TRBV7-9,.,TGTGCCAGCAGCTTCACGAGACTAGCGGGAGGGAGCTCCTACGAGCAGTACTTC,CASSFTRLAGGSSYEQYF
TRBD1,TRBJ1-2,TRBV18,.,TGTGCCAGCTCGCACGACAGGGGGACGAACTATGGCTACACCTTC,CASSHDRGTNYGYTF
.,TRBJ1-3,TRBV4-3,few,TGCGCCAGCAGCCAAGAGGGCGGGGGTGGAAACACCATATATTTT,CASSQEGGGGNTIYF
TRBD1,TRBJ2-5,TRBV7-7,.,TGTGCCAGCAGCACGACAGGGAAGGAGACCCAGTACTTC,CASSTTGKETQYF
TRBD2,TRBJ2-2,TRBV5-1,.,TGCGCCAGCAGCTTGGTTGGCGGGAGAGGCACCGGGGAGCTGTTTTTT,CASSLVGGRGTGELFF
.,TRBJ1-2,TRBV2,.,TGTGCCAGCAGTGAAGCGTGGGAGTACACCTTC,CASSEAWEYTF
TRBD2,TRBJ2-1,TRBV5-1,.,TGCGCCAGCACCCGGGGACCGGGAGGCAATGAGCAGTTCTTC,CASTRGPGGNEQFF
TRBD1,TRBJ2-7,TRBV5-1,.,TGCGCCAGCAGCATAACGGACAGGGTTGCCTACGAGCAGTACTTC,CASSITDRVAYEQYF
TRBD1,TRBJ1-2,TRBV4-3,.,TGCGCCAGCAGCCAAGAGCCGGGACAGAGTTATGGCTACACCTTC,CASSQEPGQSYGYTF
.,TRBJ1-2,TRBV11-2,.,TGTGCCAGCAGCTTAGAGGGGGCGCGTCATGGCTACACCTTC,CASSLEGARHGYTF
.,TRBJ2-3,TRBV7-2,.,TGTGCCAGCAGCTTCTTCACAGATACGCAGTATTTT,CASSFFTDTQYF
.,TRBJ1-3,TRBV9,.,TGTGCCAGCAGCGTTGACTATGGCCTTCCTCACCCTGGAAACACCATATATTTT,CASSVDYGLPHPGNTIYF
.,TRBJ2-3,TRBV5-1,.,TGCGCCAGCAGCGACAGGCTAAGCACAGATACGCAGTATTTT,CASSDRLSTDTQYF
TRBD2,TRBJ2-1,TRBV4-1,.,TGCGCCAGCAACGCGGGAGTGCCCAATGAGCAGTTCTTC,CASNAGVPNEQFF
.,TRBJ1-1,TRBV7-9,.,TGTGCCAGCAGCTTAGTCGCAGGGAACACTGAAGCTTTCTTT,CASSLVAGNTEAFF
.,TRBJ2-1,TRBV7-3,.,TGTGCCAGCAGCTCCAGCGGCTACAATGAGCAGTTCTTC,CASSSSGYNEQFF
.,TRBJ2-5,TRBV5-5,.,TGTGCCAGCAGCTCACGGAGGGAGACCCAGTACTTC,CASSSRRETQYF
.,TRBJ1-1,TRBV5-1,.,TGCGCCAGCAGTTGGTCAGGGAATACTGAAGCTTTCTTT,CASSWSGNTEAFF
.,TRBJ1-4,TRBV27,.,TGTGCCAGCAAACCCGAGGGGGGGAAGGTTGAAAAACTGTTTTTT,CASKPEGGKVEKLFF
.,TRBJ2-1,TRBV9,.,TGTGCCAGCAGCGTAGACGGGGGAGAGCACTACAATGAGCAGTTCTTC,CASSVDGGEHYNEQFF
.,TRBJ1-5,TRBV19,.,TGTGCCAGCCTGCAGGGAGGGCAGAATGGGCACAATCAGCCCCAGCATTTT,CASLQGGQNGHNQPQHF
.,TRBJ2-7,TRBV6-6,.,TGTGCCAGCACTCCTTTCGCGCCCCCAGGCTCCGCCGAGCAGTACTTC,CASTPFAPPGSAEQYF
.,TRBJ2-5,TRBV27,.,TGTGCCAGCAGTCCAAGATTTCGACAAACGGGGGAGACCCAGTACTTC,CASSPRFRQTGETQYF
.,TRBJ1-1,TRBV7-2,.,TGTGCCAGCAGCGAGAGGGGGGGAAGAGAAGCTTTCTTT,CASSERGGREAFF
TRBD2,TRBJ2-5,TRBV19,few,TGTGCCAGTAGTCCGACTAGCGGGGGAGAGACCCAGTACTTC,CASSPTSGGETQYF
.,TRBJ2-7,TRBV27,.,TGTGCCAGCAGTTTGATCCAGGGGCGCGAGCAGTACTTC,CASSLIQGREQYF
.,TRBJ1-3,TRBV18,.,TGTGCCAGCTCACCAAGGCAGCGCTCTGGAAACACCATATATTTT,CASSPRQRSGNTIYF
.,TRBJ1-2,TRBV7-8,.,TGTGCCAGCAGCCCCCTCCCCCCGACACGCCCGGTCTTCTATGGCTACACCTTC,CASSPLPPTRPVFYGYTF
.,TRBJ2-7,TRBV7-6,.,TGTGCCAGCAGCTCCTCACCCGAGGGACAAATCTACGAGCAGTACTTC,CASSSSPEGQIYEQYF
TRBD2,TRBJ2-3,TRBV7-9,.,TGTGCCAGCAGCACCAGACTAGCAGGAGATACGCAGTATTTT,CASSTRLAGDTQYF